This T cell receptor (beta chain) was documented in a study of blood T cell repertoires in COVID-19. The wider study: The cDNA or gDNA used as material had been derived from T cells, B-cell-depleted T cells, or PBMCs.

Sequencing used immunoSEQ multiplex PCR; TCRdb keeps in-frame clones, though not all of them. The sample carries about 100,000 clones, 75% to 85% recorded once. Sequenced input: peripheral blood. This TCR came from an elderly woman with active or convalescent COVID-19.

CDR3 residues: CASSQGFARDEQYF. Written as DNA, the CDR3 is TGTGCCAGCAGCCAAGGGTTCGCACGAGACGAGCAGTACTTC. The V gene is TRBV3-1 (or the pseudogene TRBV3-2), the J gene TRBJ2-7; no clear D gene. The CDR3 runs to 14 residues. Germline values: CDR1 LGHDT, CDR2 YNNKEL (reference sequence). The V gene lost 1 base and the J gene lost 5 bases, with 12 bases spanning the gap.